This T cell receptor (beta chain) was observed in a study of cytomegalovirus exposure and HLA in healthy donors. Study-wide results and limits: High sensitivity and specificity were reportedly achieved when the classifier diagnosed cytomegalovirus status. Presence/absence results assume similar sequencing depth per donor, which may not hold.

On this clone itself: Its antigen is currently unknown.

PCR amplification relied on 60 Vbeta primers (plus 13 Jbeta primers). Data came from immunoSEQ multiplex PCR; TCRdb stores just in-frame clones and leaves some out. The sample consists of some 200,000 clones, around 83% of them appearing once. The germline CDR1 and CDR2 sequences are SGHNT and YYREEE (reference sequence). The V end was cut by 3 bases, the J end by 5 bases, with 11 bases between. This CDR3 spans 14 amino acids. The sample comprised PBMCs. This chain joins TRBV5-4 and TRBJ2-2; D possibly corresponds to TRBD1 (6 bases). This receptor was identified in a middle-aged man in good health and CMV-seronegative. The CDR3 sequence: CASSSQRGTGELFF. CDR3 in DNA: TGTGCCAGCAGCTCCCAAAGGGGGACCGGGGAGCTGTTTTTT.